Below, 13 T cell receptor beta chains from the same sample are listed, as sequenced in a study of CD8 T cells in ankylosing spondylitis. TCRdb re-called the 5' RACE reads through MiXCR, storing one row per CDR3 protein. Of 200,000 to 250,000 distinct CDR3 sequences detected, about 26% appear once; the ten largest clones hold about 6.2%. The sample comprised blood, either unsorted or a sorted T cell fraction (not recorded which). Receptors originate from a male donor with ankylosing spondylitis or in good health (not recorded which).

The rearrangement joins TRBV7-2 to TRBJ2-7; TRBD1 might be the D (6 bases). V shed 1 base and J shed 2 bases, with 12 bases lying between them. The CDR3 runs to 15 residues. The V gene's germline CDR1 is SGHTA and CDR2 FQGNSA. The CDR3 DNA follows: TGTGCCAGCAGCTTAGAGACAGGAGAAACCTACGAGCAGTACTTC. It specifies CASSLETGETYEQYF.

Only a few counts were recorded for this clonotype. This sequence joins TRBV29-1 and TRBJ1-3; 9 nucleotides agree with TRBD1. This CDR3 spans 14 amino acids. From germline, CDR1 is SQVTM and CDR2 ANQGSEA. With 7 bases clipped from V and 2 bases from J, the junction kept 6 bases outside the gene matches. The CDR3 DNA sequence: TGCAGCGGGCAACAGGGGGCAACTGGAAACACCATATATTTT. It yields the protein CSGQQGATGNTIYF.

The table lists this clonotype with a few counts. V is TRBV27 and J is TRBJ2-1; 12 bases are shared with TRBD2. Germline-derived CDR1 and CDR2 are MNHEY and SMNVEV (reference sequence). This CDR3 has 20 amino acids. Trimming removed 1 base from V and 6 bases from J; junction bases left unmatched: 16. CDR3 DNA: TGTGCCAGCAGTTTATTGGGAGGGACTAGCGGGCCTCGGGCTCTCAATGAGCAGTTCTTC. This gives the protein CASSLLGGTSGPRALNEQFF.

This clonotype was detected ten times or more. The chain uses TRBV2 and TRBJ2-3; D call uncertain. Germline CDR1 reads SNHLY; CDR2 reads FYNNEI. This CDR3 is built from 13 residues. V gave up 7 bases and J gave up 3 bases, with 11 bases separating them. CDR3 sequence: CASNWDLTDTQYF. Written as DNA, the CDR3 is TGTGCCAGCAACTGGGATCTGACAGATACGCAGTATTTT.

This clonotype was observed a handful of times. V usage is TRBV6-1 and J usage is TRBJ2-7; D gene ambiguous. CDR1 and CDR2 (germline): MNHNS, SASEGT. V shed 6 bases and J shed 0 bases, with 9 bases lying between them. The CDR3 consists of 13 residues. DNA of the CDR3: TGTGCCAGCAGCCCCCTGGGCTCCTACGAGCAGTACTTC. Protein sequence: CASSPLGSYEQYF.

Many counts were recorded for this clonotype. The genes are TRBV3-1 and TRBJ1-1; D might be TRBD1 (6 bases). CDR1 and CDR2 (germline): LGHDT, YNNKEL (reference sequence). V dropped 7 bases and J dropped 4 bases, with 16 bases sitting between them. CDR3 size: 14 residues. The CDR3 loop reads CASTLGTPGTEAFF. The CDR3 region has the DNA TGTGCCAGCACCCTTGGGACACCCGGCACTGAAGCTTTCTTT.

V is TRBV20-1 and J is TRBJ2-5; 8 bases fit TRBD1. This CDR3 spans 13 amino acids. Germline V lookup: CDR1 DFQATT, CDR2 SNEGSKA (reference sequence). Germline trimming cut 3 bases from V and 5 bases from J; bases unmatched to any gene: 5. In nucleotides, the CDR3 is TGCAGTGCTAGCAGGGGGCGAGGGGAGACCCAGTACTTC. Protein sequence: CSASRGRGETQYF.

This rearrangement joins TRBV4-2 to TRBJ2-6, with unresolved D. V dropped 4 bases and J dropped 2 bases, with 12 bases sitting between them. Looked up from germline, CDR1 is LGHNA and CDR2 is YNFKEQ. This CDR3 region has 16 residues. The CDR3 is CASSPGPGAGANVLTF. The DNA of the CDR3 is TGTGCCAGCAGCCCTGGGCCTGGGGCTGGGGCCAACGTCCTGACTTTC.

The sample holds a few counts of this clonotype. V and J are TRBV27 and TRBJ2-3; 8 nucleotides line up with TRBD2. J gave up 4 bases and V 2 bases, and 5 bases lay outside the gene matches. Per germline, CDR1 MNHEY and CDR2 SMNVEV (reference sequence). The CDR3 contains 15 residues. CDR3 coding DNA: TGTGCCAGCAGTTTAAAAGCGGGAGCTGCAGATACGCAGTATTTT. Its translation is CASSLKAGAADTQYF.

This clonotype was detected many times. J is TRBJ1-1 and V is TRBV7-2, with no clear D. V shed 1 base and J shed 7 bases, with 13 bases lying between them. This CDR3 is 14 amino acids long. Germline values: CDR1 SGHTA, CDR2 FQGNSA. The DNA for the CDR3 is TGTGCCAGCAGCTTAGTCTCGAGGGTTAGTGAAGCTTTCTTT. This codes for CASSLVSRVSEAFF.

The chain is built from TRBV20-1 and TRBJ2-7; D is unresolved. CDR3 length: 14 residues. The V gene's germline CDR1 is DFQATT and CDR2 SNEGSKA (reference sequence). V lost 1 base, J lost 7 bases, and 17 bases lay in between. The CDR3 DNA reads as TGCAGTGCTAGAGTTAAAACCTCTTGGGATGAGCAGTACTTC. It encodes CSARVKTSWDEQYF.

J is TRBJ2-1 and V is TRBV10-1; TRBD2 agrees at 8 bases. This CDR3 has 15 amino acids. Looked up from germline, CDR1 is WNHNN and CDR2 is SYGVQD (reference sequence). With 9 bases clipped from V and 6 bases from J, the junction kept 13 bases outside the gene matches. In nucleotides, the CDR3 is TGCGCCAGGGGGGAAGCGGGAGCTAGGGGCAATGAGCAGTTCTTC. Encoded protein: CARGEAGARGNEQFF.

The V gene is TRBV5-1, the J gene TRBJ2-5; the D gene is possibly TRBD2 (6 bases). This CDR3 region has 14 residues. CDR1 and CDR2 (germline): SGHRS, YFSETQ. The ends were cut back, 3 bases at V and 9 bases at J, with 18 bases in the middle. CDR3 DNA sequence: TGCGCCAGCAGCTCGCCCGGAGGGGAGAGGGCCCAGTACTTC. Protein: CASSSPGGERAQYF.